These 10 T cell receptor beta chains originate from one sample sequenced in a study of shared clonotypes between healthy human individuals. The assay was immunoSEQ multiplex PCR, and TCRdb's table has in-frame clones only and misses some. This table holds 550,000 to 600,000 clones, roughly 98% found once. Naive-designated CD8 cells lacked CD45RO, were positively enriched for CCR7, and omitted terminally differentiated effector memory CD45RA+ cells. The sample was naive CD8+ T cells sorted from blood. These receptors all stem from a man aged 30-40 years in good health.

The rearrangement joins TRBV4-1 to TRBJ2-7, with D possibly TRBD1 on 5 matching bases. The CDR3 loop spans 14 amino acids. V gave up 1 base and J gave up 3 bases, with 10 bases separating them. The germline V gene encodes CDR1 MGHRA and CDR2 YSYEKL. The CDR3 loop is CASSQVVGHYEQYF. CDR3 in DNA: TGCGCCAGCAGCCAAGTTGTGGGGCACTACGAGCAGTACTTC.

This chain links TRBV27 with TRBJ2-7; TRBD1 agrees at 7 bases. Germline V gene sequence: CDR1 MNHEY, CDR2 SMNVEV (reference sequence). The CDR3 runs 17 residues. V dropped 6 bases and J dropped 2; count of bases not matched to a gene: 16. The CDR3, as DNA: TGTGCCAGCAGCATTAAAGCCCTCGACAGGGAGACCTACGAGCAGTACTTC. Residues: CASSIKALDRETYEQYF.

The V gene is TRBV6-1, the J gene TRBJ2-7; 8 positions agree with TRBD2. V shed 8 bases, J shed 1 base, and the junction held 1 base outside the gene matches. CDR1 is MNHNS, CDR2 SASEGT, per germline. The CDR3 extends over 12 amino acids. The CDR3 DNA reads TGTGCCAGCCCTAGCGGGTCCTACGAGCAGTACTTC. This codes for CASPSGSYEQYF.

This chain connects TRBV7-6 to TRBJ2-7; D not resolved. Germline CDR1 reads SGHVS; CDR2 reads FNYEAQ. The CDR3 consists of 14 residues. Trimming cost V 2 bases and J 2 bases, with 10 bases left between them. Written as DNA, the CDR3 is TGTGCCAGCAGCTTAATCACCGAACCCTACGAGCAGTACTTC. This encodes CASSLITEPYEQYF.

The chain links TRBV5-4 to TRBJ2-7; D remains unclear. Germline CDR1 SGHNT, CDR2 YYREEE (reference sequence). The CDR3 is 15 residues long. V lost 0 bases and J 2 bases, leaving 12 bases between the germline ends. For the CDR3, the DNA is TGTGCCAGCAGCTTGGGACTCGGTCCTGCCTACGAGCAGTACTTC. Translating gives CASSLGLGPAYEQYF.

The chain carries TRBV28 and TRBJ1-2; TRBD1 agrees at 7 bases. Per germline, CDR1 MDHEN and CDR2 SYDVKM. The CDR3 spans 13 residues. With 4 bases clipped from V and 2 bases from J, the junction kept 1 base outside the gene matches. As DNA, the CDR3 is TGTGCCAGCAGTTCGACAGGGAACTATGGCTACACCTTC. It codes for CASSSTGNYGYTF.

The chain joins TRBV19 to TRBJ2-3; D possibly uses TRBD1 or TRBD2 (6 bases each). Per germline, CDR1 LNHDA and CDR2 SQIVND (reference sequence). V lost 0 bases and J 2 bases, leaving 12 bases between the germline ends. The CDR3 has 16 residues. The CDR3 sequence: CASSIEPGATTDTQYF. CDR3 DNA sequence: TGTGCCAGTAGTATAGAGCCGGGGGCTACCACAGATACGCAGTATTTT. Complete variable domain (other parts from reference TRBV19 and TRBJ2-3): DGGITQSPKYLFRKEGQNVTLSCEQNLNHDAMYWYRQDPGQGLRLIYYSQIVNDFQKGDIAEGYSVSREKKESFPLTVTSAQKNPTAFYLCASSIEPGATTDTQYFGPGTRLTVL.

The chain is built from TRBV5-5 and TRBJ2-1; 13 bases align to TRBD2. Trimming removed 4 bases from V and 2 bases from J; junction bases left unmatched: 3. The CDR3 length is 16 residues. Germline CDR1 SGHKS, CDR2 YYEKEE (reference sequence). CDR3 in amino acids: CASSMTSGRTYNEQFF. The CDR3 DNA reads as TGTGCCAGCAGCATGACTAGCGGGAGGACCTACAATGAGCAGTTCTTC. The complete variable domain, with remaining parts taken from reference TRBV5-5 and TRBJ2-1, reads DAGVTQSPTHLIKTRGQQVTLRCSPISGHKSVSWYQQVLGQGPQFIFQYYEKEERGRGNFPDRFSARQFPNYSSELNVNALLLGDSALYLCASSMTSGRTYNEQFFGPGTRLTVL.

The rearrangement joins TRBV29-1 to TRBJ1-2, with D unclear. V was pared by 5 bases and J by 0 bases, with 10 bases between. The CDR3 consists of 13 residues. Looked up from germline, CDR1 is SQVTM and CDR2 is ANQGSEA. CDR3 sequence: CSVRPTTNYGYTF. The CDR3 DNA sequence: TGCAGCGTTAGGCCCACAACTAACTATGGCTACACCTTC.

The chain recombines TRBV29-1 with TRBJ2-5; D unresolved. V lost 0 bases and J 2 bases, leaving 13 bases between the germline ends. The CDR3 contains 15 residues. Germline assignment: CDR1 SQVTM and CDR2 ANQGSEA. This chain's CDR3 is CSVEESLAAQETQYF. For the CDR3, the DNA is TGCAGCGTTGAAGAATCCCTGGCAGCTCAAGAGACCCAGTACTTC.